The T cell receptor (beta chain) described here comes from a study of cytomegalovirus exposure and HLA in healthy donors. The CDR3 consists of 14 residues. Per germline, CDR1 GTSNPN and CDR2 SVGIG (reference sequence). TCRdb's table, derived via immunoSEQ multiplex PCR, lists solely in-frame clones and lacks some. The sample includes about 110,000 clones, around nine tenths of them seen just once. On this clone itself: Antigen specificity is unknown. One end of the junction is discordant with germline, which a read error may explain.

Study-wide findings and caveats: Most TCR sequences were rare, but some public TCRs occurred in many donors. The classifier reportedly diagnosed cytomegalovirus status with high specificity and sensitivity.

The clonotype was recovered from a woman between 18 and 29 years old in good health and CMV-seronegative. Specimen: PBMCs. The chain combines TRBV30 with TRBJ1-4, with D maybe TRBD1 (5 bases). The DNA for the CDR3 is TGTGCCTGGAGTGGTTGGGGCGATCCCCCCCTCACTGTTTTT. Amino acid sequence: CAWSGWGDPPLTVF.